The 4 T cell receptor beta chains below were found in one sample sequenced in a study of T cell responses to AZD1222 COVID-19 vaccine. The protocol was immunoSEQ multiplex PCR, while the TCRdb copy is restricted to in-frame clones and leaves out a portion. The table records 89,000 or so clones, just over 90% of them present only once. The sample was peripheral blood, taken 28 days after the second AZD1222 dose. The receptors originated from an adult who received the AZD1222 COVID-19 vaccine.

The chain couples TRBV21-1 to TRBJ1-6. TRBV21-1 corresponds to a pseudogene. CDR3 length: 16 amino acids. DNA of the CDR3: TGTGCCAGCAGCAAGGACGAGGGGGGGTATAATTCACCCCTCCACTTT. Translation: CASSKDEGGYNSPLHF.

This rearrangement joins TRBV2 to TRBJ1-4, with TRBD1 as a possible D gene (5 bases). This CDR3 has 12 amino acids. Trimming left V 5 bases short and J 12 bases short, with 13 bases between. The germline V gene encodes CDR1 SNHLY and CDR2 FYNNEI. The CDR3 DNA follows: TGTGCCAGCAGTTCTACCGGGGGGGAACTGTTTTTT. As protein: CASSSTGGELFF.

The chain employs TRBV28 and TRBJ1-5, with D possibly TRBD1 on 5 matching bases. V was shortened by 7 bases and J by 4 bases, with 20 bases between the two germline ends. The germline gives CDR1 MDHEN, CDR2 SYDVKM. CDR3 length: 16 amino acids. CDR3 in DNA: TGTGCCAGCACGCTAACAGGCGGGGGAGTGAATCAGCCCCAGCATTTT. This gives the protein CASTLTGGGVNQPQHF.

This chain joins TRBV7-2 and TRBJ2-7, with D possibly being TRBD1 (5 bases). This CDR3 has 13 residues. Deletions cut 2 bases from V and 4 bases from J, with 9 bases between. The germline V gene has CDR1 SGHTA and CDR2 FQGNSA. CDR3 sequence reads: CASSLIGAYEQYF. DNA of the CDR3: TGTGCCAGCAGCTTAATAGGGGCTTACGAGCAGTACTTC.